One TCR beta chain is described in this entry. Its antigen remains undetermined. Base qualities were left out, and no much larger clone turns up one base away. In the prospective study, participants were about 18 to 95 years old, resided in about two dozen geographic areas of the United States, and were enrolled through a virtual design. In the prospective study, participants were assigned to cohorts based on the clinical history participants reported in a screening survey and a study questionnaire. In the prospective study, whole blood, serum and a nasopharyngeal or oropharyngeal swab were collected from each participant by mobile phlebotomists. Additional blood draws and questionnaires over an approximately 2-month period could optionally be provided by prospective study participants. Prospective study blood samples were shipped either frozen or at room temperature before DNA extraction. The sample belongs to a study of blood T cell repertoires in COVID-19 (dated by TCRdb to 2019 to 2021). Background for the entire study: The collaborator samples originated in the United States, Italy and Spain and spanned the acute and convalescent phases of COVID-19. The material from the prospective study consisted of cDNA or gDNA derived from T cells, B-cell-depleted T cells, or PBMCs. Subjects who had been exposed to COVID-19, were actively infected with it, or had recovered from it provided the deeply sampled blood TCRbeta repertoires that made up the dataset. The repertoires were made available in a free public database intended to serve as a resource for research on the immune response to SARS-CoV-2. Samples were obtained from the ongoing ImmuneRACE study (first 160 participants) and from 1,200 or so subjects provided by 6 global collaborators. Sample metadata almost always included a de-identified subject ID, COVID-19 status, age in years and sex. HLA class I and class II types, where available, came from metadata supplied by the sample provider rather than from assay-based typing.

TCRbeta CDR3 regions were amplified from genomic DNA by means of the immunoSEQ Assay, a bias-controlled multiplex PCR. Processing in the source paper ran as follows. The number of nucleated cells in each sample was estimated from the amplification of reference gene primers within the assay. Sequence reads were collapsed and filtered to measure the absolute abundance of every unique TCRbeta CDR3 rearrangement. Productive Simpson clonality was computed per sample as the square root of Simpson's diversity index over productive rearrangements. TCRdb mirrors the immuneACCESS table, restricted to in-frame sequences. Some clones are absent from its copies; in checked studies, under half trace to an unresolved V gene, and the reason for the others is unknown. The V and J calls and clone size are taken from that table; D and trimming were inferred from the DNA. A total of 250,000 to 350,000 clones appear in this sample, 90% of them only once. In total, the top ten clones hold around 4.5% of the sample.

Overall study outcomes, separate from this receptor: Clinical and demographic metadata were provided uncurated, with the amount varying by source and participant.

V lost 3 bases and J lost 3 bases; the stretch between them is 6 bases long. Sequences SQVTM (CDR1) and ANQGSEA (CDR2) are obtained from the germline V gene. The CDR3 sequence holds 12 residues, the cysteine and phenylalanine included. Just the 36-base CDR3 DNA is kept, in frame starting at base 1. The sample comprised PBMCs or T cells enriched from blood (not recorded which). In this chain, TRBV29-1 is recombined with TRBJ2-1, with the D segment identity uncertain. The source of this sequence is a woman younger than 30 with acute COVID-19. The nucleotide sequence is TGCAGCGTTGACAACAGCTACAATGAGCAGTTCTTC. The resulting protein is CSVDNSYNEQFF.